The 27 T cell receptor beta chains given below trace back to one sample, sequenced in a study of T cell changes during pregnancy in multiple sclerosis. Profiling relied on immunoSEQ multiplex PCR, and the TCRdb table lists in-frame clones only, not all of them. The table has tens of thousands of clones, about 88% seen once. The input for sequencing was CD4+ T cells from peripheral blood mononuclear cells, taken in the second trimester of pregnancy. These receptors originate from a female donor with multiple sclerosis, enrolled in a pregnancy study.

The chain uses TRBV7-9 and TRBJ2-3, with 14 nucleotides matching TRBD2. The CDR3 consists of 17 residues. V dropped 5 bases and J dropped 6; count of bases not matched to a gene: 10. In germline, CDR1 is SEHNR, CDR2 FQNEAQ (reference sequence). The CDR3 DNA is TGTGCCAGCAGCGGTGAGACTAGCGGGGGGGCCTGGGATACGCAGTATTTT. Translation gives CASSGETSGGAWDTQYF.

This chain uses TRBV5-1 with TRBJ1-1; 7 nucleotides align to TRBD1. V lost 0 bases to trimming and J lost 4 bases; unmatched junction nucleotides: 6. This CDR3 has 15 residues. Germline V gene data show CDR1 as SGHRS and CDR2 as YFSETQ. The CDR3 loop is CASSLEVTGITEAFF. CDR3 bases: TGCGCCAGCAGCTTGGAGGTGACAGGGATCACTGAAGCTTTCTTT.

The chain combines TRBV7-9 with TRBJ2-5; maybe TRBD2 (6 bases). Germline CDR1 is SEHNR and CDR2 is FQNEAQ (reference sequence). Between the trimmed V and J ends, which lost 3 bases and 6 bases, there was a span of 14 bases. The CDR3 covers 14 residues. CDR3: CASSLQLARQTQYF. The DNA of the CDR3 is TGTGCCAGCAGCTTGCAACTAGCCCGCCAGACCCAGTACTTC.

The chain carries TRBV6-5 and TRBJ1-4, with 8 bases matching TRBD1. CDR1 and CDR2 (germline): MNHEY, SVGAGI. This CDR3 has 15 residues. With V trimmed by 4 bases and J by 4 bases, 5 bases remained unmatched. CDR3: CASSSRGRNNEKLFF. CDR3 nucleotides: TGTGCCAGCAGTTCCAGGGGGCGAAATAATGAAAAACTGTTTTTT.

The J gene is TRBJ1-1, the V gene TRBV4-3; perhaps TRBD1 as D (5 bases). V lost 1 base and J lost 3, with 9 bases in between. This CDR3 region has 14 residues. Per the germline V gene, CDR1 is LGHNA and CDR2 is YSLEER. The DNA for the CDR3 is TGCGCCAGCAGCCAAGTCGGCAGGGACACTGAAGCTTTCTTT. Protein product: CASSQVGRDTEAFF.

V usage is TRBV30 and J usage is TRBJ2-1; TRBD2 is a possible D gene (6 bases). Germline CDR1 GTSNPN, CDR2 SVGIG (reference sequence). The CDR3 totals 13 residues. V lost 0 bases, J lost 10 bases, and 13 bases lay in between. As DNA, the CDR3 is TGTGCCTGGAGTGTAGGGCGGGGTAGAGAGCAGTTCTTC. Its translation: CAWSVGRGREQFF.

The gene calls are TRBV7-9 and TRBJ2-5; tentative D call: TRBD2 (5 bases). The CDR3 sequence is 13 residues long. The V gene's germline CDR1 is SEHNR and CDR2 FQNEAQ (reference sequence). Trimming left V 2 bases short and J 2 bases short, with 6 bases between. The CDR3 reads CASSLRTQETQYF. Written as DNA, the CDR3 is TGTGCCAGCAGCTTAAGGACTCAAGAGACCCAGTACTTC. The complete variable domain, with remaining parts taken from reference TRBV7-9 and TRBJ2-5, reads DTGVSQNPRHKITKRGQNVTFRCDPISEHNRLYWYRQTLGQGPEFLTYFQNEAQLEKSRLLSDRFSAERPKGSFSTLEIQRTEQGDSAMYLCASSLRTQETQYFGPGTRLLVL.

V gene TRBV5-4 combines with J gene TRBJ2-1; the D is unclear. V gave up 4 bases and J gave up 3 bases, with 17 bases separating them. Germline V CDR1 and CDR2: SGHNT, YYREEE (reference sequence). The CDR3 is 16 residues long. The chain's CDR3 is CASSQLGGSYYNEQFF. The CDR3 DNA reads TGTGCCAGCAGCCAACTCGGTGGTAGCTACTACAATGAGCAGTTCTTC. The full variable domain, its missing parts supplied by reference TRBV5-4 and TRBJ2-1, is ETGVTQSPTHLIKTRGQQVTLRCSSQSGHNTVSWYQQALGQGPQFIFQYYREEENGRGNFPPRFSGLQFPNYSSELNVNALELDDSALYLCASSQLGGSYYNEQFFGPGTRLTVL.

This chain joins TRBV2 and TRBJ2-7; D remains ambiguous. The V end was cut by 0 bases, the J end by 6 bases, with 12 bases between. The CDR3 is 14 amino acids. CDR1 is SNHLY, CDR2 FYNNEI, per germline. The CDR3 loop is CASSEARWKAEQYF. The CDR3 DNA follows: TGTGCCAGCAGTGAAGCGAGGTGGAAGGCCGAGCAGTACTTC.

The chain joins TRBV4-3 to TRBJ2-2, with D unclear. The CDR3 is 14 residues long. V dropped 1 base and J dropped 5 bases, with 8 bases sitting between them. Germline V lookup: CDR1 LGHNA, CDR2 YSLEER. The CDR3 loop reads CASSQVWRTGELFF. CDR3 sequence (DNA): TGCGCCAGCAGCCAAGTGTGGAGAACCGGGGAGCTGTTTTTT.

This sequence joins TRBV7-9 and TRBJ1-3; TRBD1 might be the D (5 bases). Trimming took 5 bases from V and 8 from J, leaving 13 bases between them. The length of the CDR3 is 13 residues. In germline, CDR1 is SEHNR, CDR2 FQNEAQ (reference sequence). The CDR3: CASSEASGDTIYF. CDR3 nucleotide sequence: TGTGCCAGCAGCGAGGCCTCGGGGGACACCATATATTTT.

This clone was seen once. The chain has TRBV6-1 and TRBJ1-1, with D uncertain. CDR3 length: 15 residues. CDR1 is MNHNS and CDR2 is SASEGT in the germline V gene. Trimming removed 2 bases from V and 1 base from J, with 11 bases in between. The CDR3: CASSELRHRNTEAFF. CDR3 DNA: TGTGCCAGCAGTGAATTGAGGCATCGGAACACTGAAGCTTTCTTT.

The chain couples TRBV30 to TRBJ1-6, with 7 bases that match TRBD1. Trimming at V came to 2 bases and at J to 8 bases, leaving 6 bases not matched to a gene. CDR3 length equals 14 residues. Germline-derived CDR1 and CDR2 are GTSNPN and SVGIG (reference sequence). The CDR3 DNA is TGTGCCTGGAGTACCGGGACAGCCGATTCACCCCTCCACTTT. Amino acids: CAWSTGTADSPLHF.

The rearrangement joins TRBV6-5 to TRBJ2-1, with 9 bases identical to TRBD2. J gave up 0 bases and V 6 bases, and 3 bases lay outside the gene matches. This CDR3 has 15 residues. CDR1 and CDR2 (germline): MNHEY, SVGAGI. In nucleotides, the CDR3 is TGTGCCAGCAGCCCGCGGGGGGGCTCCTACAATGAGCAGTTCTTC. This sequence encodes CASSPRGGSYNEQFF.

This chain joins TRBV19 and TRBJ2-5, with 7 bases matching TRBD2. Per the germline V gene, CDR1 is LNHDA and CDR2 is SQIVND (reference sequence). Unmatched junction bases numbered 7, after V lost 3 bases and J lost 6 bases. The CDR3 has 14 amino acids. CDR3 DNA: TGTGCCAGTAGTATGAGGGAGGGTTCGAAGACCCAGTACTTC. Encoded protein: CASSMREGSKTQYF.

The rearrangement uses TRBV7-2 and TRBJ2-3; D possibly corresponds to TRBD2 (8 bases). Germline-derived CDR1 and CDR2 are SGHTA and FQGNSA. This CDR3 is 16 amino acids long. The V end was cut by 6 bases, the J end by 7 bases, with 23 bases between. The DNA of the CDR3 is TGTGCCAGCAGGTGGAGGGGGCGGGGGGACGACAATACGCAGTATTTT. As protein: CASRWRGRGDDNTQYF.

The chain combines TRBV10-3 with TRBJ1-1; 7 nucleotides match TRBD1. Germline CDR1 is ENHRY and CDR2 is SYGVKD. The ends lost 10 bases at V and 6 bases at J; junction bases unmatched: 14. The CDR3 consists of 14 residues. CDR3 loop: CATNPYPGGSEAFF. The CDR3 region has the DNA TGTGCCACCAATCCGTATCCAGGGGGTTCTGAAGCTTTCTTT.

The chain couples TRBV7-3 to TRBJ2-3; 8 bases align to TRBD2. This CDR3 comprises 14 residues. With 5 bases clipped from V and 6 bases from J, the junction kept 7 bases outside the gene matches. Germline V gene lookup returns CDR1 SGHTA and CDR2 FQGTGA. CDR3 DNA sequence: TGTGCCAGCAGCAGCGGGGGACTCGGGGATACGCAGTATTTT. Protein sequence: CASSSGGLGDTQYF.

V usage is TRBV7-9 and J usage is TRBJ1-5; D is unclear. CDR1 and CDR2 (germline): SEHNR, FQNEAQ (reference sequence). The CDR3 sequence is 18 residues long. With 5 bases removed from V and 4 bases from J, the gap between germline ends came to 24 bases. CDR3 sequence: CASSHIAAGQRGNQPQHF. CDR3 nucleotides: TGTGCCAGCAGCCATATTGCCGCGGGCCAAAGAGGTAATCAGCCCCAGCATTTT.

The table lists this clone with a count of one. The chain couples TRBV19 to TRBJ2-2, with 9 bases identical to TRBD2. The CDR3 spans 15 residues. After removal of 7 bases from V and 4 bases from J, the junction contained 7 bases not matched to a gene. Per the germline V gene, CDR1 is LNHDA and CDR2 is SQIVND (reference sequence). For the CDR3, the DNA is TGTGCCAGTAAGCAGCGGGGGGTCACCACCGGGGAGCTGTTTTTT. This sequence encodes CASKQRGVTTGELFF.

This rearrangement joins TRBV15 to TRBJ2-5; 9 nucleotides line up with TRBD1. CDR3 length equals 15 residues. Germline V gene data show CDR1 as LNHNV and CDR2 as YYDKDF (reference sequence). J was trimmed by 5 bases and V by 1 base; bases with no gene match: 5. The CDR3 protein is CATSRGNRGRETQYF. CDR3 nucleotide sequence: TGTGCCACCAGCAGAGGGAACAGGGGGCGGGAGACCCAGTACTTC.

The rearrangement uses TRBV5-1 and TRBJ2-5, with 7 bases fitting TRBD1. CDR1 and CDR2 from the germline V gene are SGHRS and YFSETQ. The CDR3 sequence is 14 residues long. V lost 2 bases and J lost 0; bases outside the gene matches: 1. The CDR3 protein is CASSLQGYQETQYF. CDR3 bases: TGCGCCAGCAGCTTACAGGGGTACCAAGAGACCCAGTACTTC.

This clone showed up just once. This chain links TRBV7-2 with TRBJ1-2, with 7 nucleotides matching TRBD1. CDR1 and CDR2 from the germline V gene are SGHTA and FQGNSA. With 6 bases clipped from V and 5 bases from J, the junction kept 3 bases outside the gene matches. This CDR3 contains 12 residues. In DNA, the CDR3 is TGTGCCAGCAGTCGGGGACAGTATGGCTACACCTTC. Translated: CASSRGQYGYTF.

The chain employs TRBV4-2 and TRBJ1-2; D ambiguous. This CDR3 is 13 amino acids long. Germline V lookup: CDR1 LGHNA, CDR2 YNFKEQ. With 5 bases removed from V and 3 bases from J, the gap between germline ends came to 10 bases. CDR3 bases: TGTGCCAGCAGCTTTGACGGGGACTATGGCTACACCTTC. Its translation: CASSFDGDYGYTF.

This clone was counted a single time. The gene calls are TRBV6-5 and TRBJ1-1, with D possibly TRBD1 on 5 matching bases. This CDR3 has 14 residues. Germline-derived CDR1 and CDR2 are MNHEY and SVGAGI. The V and J ends lost 5 bases and 4 bases respectively, with 14 bases between them. The DNA of the CDR3 is TGTGCCAGCAGTCCTAGTGGGGGGAGCACTGAAGCTTTCTTT. This codes for CASSPSGGSTEAFF.

The chain carries TRBV5-4 and TRBJ2-7; 7 nucleotides match TRBD2. The CDR3 is 15 residues long. From germline, CDR1 is SGHNT and CDR2 YYREEE (reference sequence). Unmatched junction bases numbered 8, after V lost 1 base and J lost 4 bases. The CDR3 coding sequence is TGTGCCAGCAGCTTGTACGGAGGGAGGGTGTACGAGCAGTACTTC. It is translated as CASSLYGGRVYEQYF.

This sequence joins TRBV5-1 and TRBJ2-1; D unresolved. This CDR3 region has 13 residues. CDR1 and CDR2 (germline): SGHRS, YFSETQ. The ends were cut back, 3 bases at V and 10 bases at J, with 14 bases in the middle. In DNA form, the CDR3 reads TGCGCCAGCAGCTCCCGGCAGGATGACGAGCAGTTCTTC. As protein: CASSSRQDDEQFF.